Listed below are T cell receptor beta chains from one sample, sequenced in a study of blood T cells in healthy people across ages. Each CDR3 protein gets one entry after TCRdb re-called the 5' RACE reads with MiXCR. The data hold fewer than 750,000 distinct CDR3 sequences, with more than 45% observed a single time. Input material: blood. The source of these receptors is a woman over 75 in good health. Both conserved end residues are part of each CDR3. D genes are given only for firm matches. The size field is filled for only some rows; it gives once, few, many or a size class.

clone_size: .; j_call: TRBJ2-2; d_call: .; v_call: TRBV3-1; cdr3_nt: TGTGCCAGCAGCCAGAGTGACACCGGGGAGCTGTTTTTT; cdr3_aa: CASSQSDTGELFF
clone_size: .; j_call: TRBJ2-7; d_call: TRBD1; v_call: TRBV29-1; cdr3_nt: TGCAGCGTTGGGAGACAGGGCAACTCCTACGAGCAGTACTTC; cdr3_aa: CSVGRQGNSYEQYF
clone_size: once; j_call: TRBJ2-2; d_call: TRBD2; v_call: TRBV20-1; cdr3_nt: TGCAGTGCCAAGGGACTAGCTGGAAGGTGGACCGGCGAGCTGTTTTTT; cdr3_aa: CSAKGLAGRWTGELFF
clone_size: .; j_call: TRBJ1-2; d_call: .; v_call: TRBV19; cdr3_nt: TGTGCCAGTAGTTCCCGATGGGCGGTTTACTTGGATGGCTACACCTTC; cdr3_aa: CASSSRWAVYLDGYTF
clone_size: few; j_call: TRBJ2-1; d_call: TRBD2; v_call: TRBV7-3; cdr3_nt: TGTGCCAGCGGCTCCCGGACTAGCGGGGGTTACAATGAGCAGTTCTTC; cdr3_aa: CASGSRTSGGYNEQFF
clone_size: few; j_call: TRBJ2-7; d_call: .; v_call: TRBV15; cdr3_nt: TGTGCCACCAGCAGAGATAGTCCGGGGGGCCTTTACAATGAGCAGTACTTC; cdr3_aa: CATSRDSPGGLYNEQYF
clone_size: .; j_call: TRBJ1-3; d_call: .; v_call: TRBV28; cdr3_nt: TGTGCCAGCACCGCGCCCGGGACTGGAAACACCATATATTTT; cdr3_aa: CASTAPGTGNTIYF
clone_size: .; j_call: TRBJ2-1; d_call: TRBD2; v_call: TRBV6-2/TRBV6-3; cdr3_nt: TGTGCCAGCACCCTTAGCGGGAGCTCCTACAATGAGCAGTTCTTC; cdr3_aa: CASTLSGSSYNEQFF
clone_size: .; j_call: TRBJ2-7; d_call: TRBD1; v_call: TRBV5-1; cdr3_nt: TGCGCCAGCAGCTCGATAATGACAGGGAACCCCTACGAGCAGTACTTC; cdr3_aa: CASSSIMTGNPYEQYF
clone_size: few; j_call: TRBJ1-5; d_call: .; v_call: TRBV3-1; cdr3_nt: TGTGCCAGCAGCCACTCGGCTCGGGGAGGCAATCAGCCCCAGCATTTT; cdr3_aa: CASSHSARGGNQPQHF
clone_size: .; j_call: TRBJ2-1; d_call: .; v_call: TRBV7-2; cdr3_nt: TGTGCCAGCAGCTTAGGACCGGACGGCTACAATGAGCAGTTCTTC; cdr3_aa: CASSLGPDGYNEQFF
clone_size: .; j_call: TRBJ2-3; d_call: .; v_call: TRBV28; cdr3_nt: TGTGCCAGCAAGGAGTCGGCCAAGGATACGCAGTATTTT; cdr3_aa: CASKESAKDTQYF
clone_size: few; j_call: TRBJ1-6; d_call: .; v_call: TRBV3-1; cdr3_nt: TGTGCCAGCAGCCAAGATTGGGGGGCCCTCCACTTT; cdr3_aa: CASSQDWGALHF
clone_size: .; j_call: TRBJ2-7; d_call: .; v_call: TRBV29-1; cdr3_nt: TGCAGCGTCGTGCCCCGGGAAAATTTGCGCGAGCAGTACTTC; cdr3_aa: CSVVPRENLREQYF
clone_size: .; j_call: TRBJ1-1; d_call: .; v_call: TRBV3-1; cdr3_nt: TGTGCCAGCAGCCGACGCTACGACACTGAAGCTTTCTTT; cdr3_aa: CASSRRYDTEAFF
clone_size: many; j_call: TRBJ2-5; d_call: .; v_call: TRBV18; cdr3_nt: TGTGCCAGCTCTGCGGCAAGTCAAGAGACCCAGTACTTC; cdr3_aa: CASSAASQETQYF
clone_size: few; j_call: TRBJ2-2; d_call: TRBD2; v_call: TRBV29-1; cdr3_nt: TGCAGCGTTGCAGGGGCTAGCGGGAACGGGGAGCTGTTTTTT; cdr3_aa: CSVAGASGNGELFF
clone_size: few; j_call: TRBJ2-5; d_call: TRBD1; v_call: TRBV9; cdr3_nt: TGTGCCAGCAGCCACGAGGACAGGAGTAGTGAGACCCAGTACTTC; cdr3_aa: CASSHEDRSSETQYF
clone_size: few; j_call: TRBJ1-4; d_call: .; v_call: TRBV7-9; cdr3_nt: TGTGCCAGCAGCTTTCCGACAGCGAATCCAACTAATGAAAAACTGTTTTTT; cdr3_aa: CASSFPTANPTNEKLFF
clone_size: .; j_call: TRBJ2-1; d_call: TRBD2; v_call: TRBV6-5; cdr3_nt: TGTGCCTCACACGGCAGGACTAGCGCTACCAATGAGCAGTTCTTC; cdr3_aa: CASHGRTSATNEQFF
clone_size: many; j_call: TRBJ1-2; d_call: TRBD1; v_call: TRBV7-3; cdr3_nt: TGTGCCAGCAGCTTACTCCCCAGTGTATCGGGACAGGGGGCGTATGGCTACACCTTC; cdr3_aa: CASSLLPSVSGQGAYGYTF
clone_size: many; j_call: TRBJ2-3; d_call: .; v_call: TRBV9; cdr3_nt: TGTGCCAGCAGCGTAGCGGGGAGCACAGATACGCAGTATTTT; cdr3_aa: CASSVAGSTDTQYF
clone_size: .; j_call: TRBJ2-5; d_call: TRBD2; v_call: TRBV20-1; cdr3_nt: TGCAGTGCTGTCTCGACTAGCGGACAAGAGACCCAGTACTTC; cdr3_aa: CSAVSTSGQETQYF
clone_size: many; j_call: TRBJ1-4; d_call: TRBD1; v_call: TRBV6-6; cdr3_nt: TGTGCCAGCACCCCCTCGGACAGGGGACATGAAAAACTGTTTTTT; cdr3_aa: CASTPSDRGHEKLFF
clone_size: .; j_call: TRBJ2-2; d_call: .; v_call: TRBV7-3; cdr3_nt: TGTGCCAGCAGCTCAAGGGCGGAGTTCACCGGGGAGCTGTTTTTT; cdr3_aa: CASSSRAEFTGELFF
clone_size: .; j_call: TRBJ2-7; d_call: .; v_call: TRBV28; cdr3_nt: TGTGCCAGCCAAACCGGGGGGGACAGGGCATACGAGCAGTACTTC; cdr3_aa: CASQTGGDRAYEQYF
clone_size: many; j_call: TRBJ1-2; d_call: TRBD1; v_call: TRBV7-9; cdr3_nt: TGTGCCAGCAGCCCCCTACGGCTGGGACAGGGGTCCTATGGCTACACCTTC; cdr3_aa: CASSPLRLGQGSYGYTF
clone_size: .; j_call: TRBJ1-4; d_call: .; v_call: TRBV7-2; cdr3_nt: TGTGCCAGCAGCTTAGCGCCCGCAACTAATGAAAAACTGTTTTTT; cdr3_aa: CASSLAPATNEKLFF
clone_size: many; j_call: TRBJ2-3; d_call: .; v_call: TRBV24-1; cdr3_nt: TGTGCCACCAGTGGTTTCGATACGCAGTATTTT; cdr3_aa: CATSGFDTQYF
clone_size: .; j_call: TRBJ1-5; d_call: .; v_call: TRBV19; cdr3_nt: TGTGCCACCATGAGCAGGGGCAATCAGCCCCAGCATTTT; cdr3_aa: CATMSRGNQPQHF
clone_size: .; j_call: TRBJ2-7; d_call: .; v_call: TRBV6-5; cdr3_nt: TGTGCCAGCAGTTACGATTTCCGGACAACCTACGAGCAGTACTTC; cdr3_aa: CASSYDFRTTYEQYF
clone_size: .; j_call: TRBJ1-5; d_call: .; v_call: TRBV12-3/TRBV12-4; cdr3_nt: TGTGCCAGCAGTTTATTTGAGGGATATAGCAATCAGCCCCAGCATTTT; cdr3_aa: CASSLFEGYSNQPQHF
clone_size: few; j_call: TRBJ2-2; d_call: .; v_call: TRBV20-1; cdr3_nt: TGCAGCGCATCCGGCCCTCTAGCGAACACCGGGGAGCTGTTTTTT; cdr3_aa: CSASGPLANTGELFF
clone_size: few; j_call: TRBJ2-1; d_call: TRBD2; v_call: TRBV5-1; cdr3_nt: TGCGCCAGCACCCCATCTAGCGGGAGCTCCTACAATGAGCAGTTCTTC; cdr3_aa: CASTPSSGSSYNEQFF
clone_size: few; j_call: TRBJ2-3; d_call: .; v_call: TRBV5-1; cdr3_nt: TGCGCCAGCAGCTCGGGTCATGCACAGGATACGCAGTATTTT; cdr3_aa: CASSSGHAQDTQYF
clone_size: .; j_call: TRBJ2-3; d_call: .; v_call: TRBV7-2; cdr3_nt: TGTACCAGCAGCCGTAATGGGGCAGATACGCAGTATTTT; cdr3_aa: CTSSRNGADTQYF
clone_size: .; j_call: TRBJ2-1; d_call: .; v_call: TRBV18; cdr3_nt: TGTGCCAGCTCACCACCGGGACGAAGGGATGAGCAGTTCTTC; cdr3_aa: CASSPPGRRDEQFF